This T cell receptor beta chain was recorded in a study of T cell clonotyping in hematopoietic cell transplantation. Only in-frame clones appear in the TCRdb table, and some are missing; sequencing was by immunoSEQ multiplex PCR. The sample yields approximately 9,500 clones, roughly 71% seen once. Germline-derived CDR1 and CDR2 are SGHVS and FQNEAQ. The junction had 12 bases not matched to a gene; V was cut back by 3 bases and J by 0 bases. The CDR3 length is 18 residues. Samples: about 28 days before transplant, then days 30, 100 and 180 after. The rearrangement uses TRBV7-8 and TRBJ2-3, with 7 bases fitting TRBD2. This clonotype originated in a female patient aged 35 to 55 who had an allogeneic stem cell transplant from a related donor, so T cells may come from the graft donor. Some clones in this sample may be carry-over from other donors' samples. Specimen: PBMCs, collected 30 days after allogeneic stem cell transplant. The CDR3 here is CASSLTTEAGSSTDTQYF. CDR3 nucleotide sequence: TGTGCCAGCAGCTTGACCACCGAAGCGGGATCTAGCACAGATACGCAGTATTTT.